This T cell receptor beta chain was sequenced in a study of technical replicates of blood from a few donors. Trimming cost V 6 bases and J 2 bases, with 4 bases left between them. The CDR3 length is 11 residues. The V gene's germline CDR1 is SGHAT and CDR2 FQNNGV. Assay: immunoSEQ multiplex PCR; the TCRdb copy retains only in-frame clones and omits some. The sample yields 80,000 to 95,000 clones, just over 90% seen once. The sequence derives from a human donor in good health. The sample comprised T cells isolated from PBMCs. The chain employs TRBV11-2 and TRBJ2-5; D unresolved. The CDR3 bases are TGTGCCAGCAGTTCTCAAGAGACCCAGTACTTC. Translation: CASSSQETQYF.